The T cell receptor beta chain described here comes from a study of T-cell memory formation after mild COVID-19. CDR1 MNHEY and CDR2 SVGAGI come from the germline V gene. The length of the CDR3 is 17 residues. The V gene end was trimmed by 0 bases and the J gene end by 8 bases; junction bases not matched to a gene: 10. A single record per CDR3 protein comes from TCRdb applying MiXCR to the 5' RACE reads. The table lists 300,000 to 400,000 distinct CDR3 sequences, about an eighth of them singletons, with about 24% in the top ten. The chain uses TRBV6-5 and TRBJ2-4; TRBD2 aligns across 10 bases. Sequenced input: PBMCs or a T cell subset sorted from them (not recorded which). The sequence came from a man aged 18 to 29 who had mild COVID-19 (a few samples of this study predate the infection). Cell type and time point are not known. The CDR3 region is CASSYSSASGGGDIQYF. The CDR3 DNA is TGTGCCAGCAGTTACTCGAGTGCTAGCGGGGGCGGGGACATTCAGTACTTC.